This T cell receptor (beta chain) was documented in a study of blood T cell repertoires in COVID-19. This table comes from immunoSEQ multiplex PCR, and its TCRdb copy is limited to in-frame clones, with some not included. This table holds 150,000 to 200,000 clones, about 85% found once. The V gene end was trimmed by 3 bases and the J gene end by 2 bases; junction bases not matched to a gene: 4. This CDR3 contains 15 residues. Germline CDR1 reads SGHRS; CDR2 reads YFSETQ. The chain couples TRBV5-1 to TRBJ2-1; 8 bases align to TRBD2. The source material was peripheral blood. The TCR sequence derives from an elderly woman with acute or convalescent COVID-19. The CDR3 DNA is TGCGCCAGCAGCTCGAGCGGGGGTACCTACAATGAGCAGTTCTTC. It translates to CASSSSGGTYNEQFF.